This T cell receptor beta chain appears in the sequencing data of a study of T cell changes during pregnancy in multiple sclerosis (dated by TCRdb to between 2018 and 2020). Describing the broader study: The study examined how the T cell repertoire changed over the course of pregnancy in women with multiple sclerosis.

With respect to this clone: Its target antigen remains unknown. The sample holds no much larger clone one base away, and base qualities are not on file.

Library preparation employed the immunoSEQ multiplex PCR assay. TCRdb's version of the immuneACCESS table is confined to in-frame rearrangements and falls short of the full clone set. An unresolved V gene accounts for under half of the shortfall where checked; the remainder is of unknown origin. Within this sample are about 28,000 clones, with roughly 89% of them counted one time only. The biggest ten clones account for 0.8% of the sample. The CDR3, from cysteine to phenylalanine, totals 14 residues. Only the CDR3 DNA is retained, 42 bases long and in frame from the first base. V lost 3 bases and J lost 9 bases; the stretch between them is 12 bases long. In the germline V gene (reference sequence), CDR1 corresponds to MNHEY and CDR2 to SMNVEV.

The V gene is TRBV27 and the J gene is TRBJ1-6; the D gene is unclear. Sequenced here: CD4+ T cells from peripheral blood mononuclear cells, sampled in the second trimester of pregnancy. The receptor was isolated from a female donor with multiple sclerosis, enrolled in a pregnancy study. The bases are TGTGCCAGCAGTTTGTCGGGGTTCGGTTCACCCCTCCACTTT. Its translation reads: CASSLSGFGSPLHF.